This T cell receptor beta chain was profiled in a study of blood T cell repertoires in COVID-19. In the original processing: Researchers report that nucleated cell counts were estimated from reference gene primer amplification. Sequencing used immunoSEQ multiplex PCR; TCRdb keeps in-frame clones, though not all of them. The V and J calls and clone size come from that table; D and trimming were worked out from the DNA. The profile shows around 130,000 clones, around 83% of them singletons. Germline CDR1 SNHLY, CDR2 FYNNEI. The CDR3 sequence is 15 residues long. Germline trimming cut 7 bases from V and 4 bases from J; bases unmatched to any gene: 7.

This TCR derives from a woman aged 45-59 years with acute or convalescent COVID-19. Sequencing input: peripheral blood. The chain links TRBV2 to TRBJ2-5, with TRBD2 identical over 12 bases. Here the CDR3 reads CASTGRTSGVETQYF. The CDR3 region has the DNA TGTGCCAGCACCGGCCGGACTAGCGGGGTAGAGACCCAGTACTTC.